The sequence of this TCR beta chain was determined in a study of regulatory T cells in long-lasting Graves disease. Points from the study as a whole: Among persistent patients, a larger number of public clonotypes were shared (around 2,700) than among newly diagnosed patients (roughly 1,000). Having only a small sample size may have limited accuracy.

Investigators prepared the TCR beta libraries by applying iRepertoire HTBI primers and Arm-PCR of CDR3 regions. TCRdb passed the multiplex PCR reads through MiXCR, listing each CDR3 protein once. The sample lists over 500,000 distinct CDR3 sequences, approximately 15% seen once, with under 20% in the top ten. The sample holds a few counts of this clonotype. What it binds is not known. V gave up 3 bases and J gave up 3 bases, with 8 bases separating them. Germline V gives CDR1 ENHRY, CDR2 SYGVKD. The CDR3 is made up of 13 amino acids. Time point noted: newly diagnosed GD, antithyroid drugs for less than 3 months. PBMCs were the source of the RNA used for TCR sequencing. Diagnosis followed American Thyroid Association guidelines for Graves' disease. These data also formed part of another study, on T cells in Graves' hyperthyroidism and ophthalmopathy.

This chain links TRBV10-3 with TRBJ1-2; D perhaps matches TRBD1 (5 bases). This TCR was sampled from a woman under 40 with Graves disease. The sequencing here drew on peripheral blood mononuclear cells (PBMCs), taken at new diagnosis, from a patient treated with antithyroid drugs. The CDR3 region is CAISESGDYGYTF. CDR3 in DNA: TGTGCCATCAGTGAATCGGGGGACTATGGCTACACCTTC.